This TCR beta chain was sequenced in a study of T-cell reconstitution after alpha-beta-depleted transplantation in children. CDR1 is ENHRY, CDR2 SYGVKD, per germline. The CDR3 loop spans 15 amino acids. Trimming removed 4 bases from V and 4 bases from J; junction bases left unmatched: 6. The TCRbeta library incorporated unique molecular identifiers. TCRdb reprocessed the PCR reads via MiXCR and lists one record per CDR3 protein. The profile shows 450,000 to 500,000 distinct CDR3 sequences, around 12% of them singletons. This chain connects TRBV10-3 to TRBJ2-1; TRBD2 aligns across 8 bases. This material consisted of PBMCs from the stem cell graft donor, taken from the stem cell graft. The source is a human donor who donated a stem cell graft to a child with combined immunodeficiency. The CDR3 bases are TGTGCCATCAGTGGGGTAAGCGGGAGTTACAATGAGCAGTTCTTC. Translation: CAISGVSGSYNEQFF.